One sample yielded the 3 T cell receptor beta chains listed below, sequenced in a study of cytomegalovirus exposure and HLA in healthy donors. 13 Jbeta primers and 60 Vbeta primers were used for the PCR. The data were produced by immunoSEQ multiplex PCR, yet TCRdb's version contains in-frame clones alone and is incomplete. This table holds 99,000 or so clones, approximately 80% found once. The sequencing input was PBMCs. Source of these receptors: a woman between 18 and 29 years old in good health and CMV-seropositive.

The chain is built from TRBV10-3 and TRBJ2-5; 7 bases agree with TRBD1. Germline V CDR1 and CDR2: ENHRY, SYGVKD. The CDR3 extends over 16 amino acids. J was trimmed by 0 bases and V by 0 bases; bases with no gene match: 4. CDR3 in amino acids: CAISESSGQDQETQYF. CDR3 coding DNA: TGTGCCATCAGTGAGTCTAGTGGACAGGACCAAGAGACCCAGTACTTC.

The chain combines TRBV27 with TRBJ1-2; 7 nucleotides line up with TRBD1. Germline lookup yields CDR1 MNHEY and CDR2 SMNVEV (reference sequence). V lost 6 bases to trimming and J lost 8 bases; unmatched junction nucleotides: 6. The length of the CDR3 is 12 residues. CDR3 residues: CASRARQGGYTF. The CDR3 nucleotides are TGTGCCAGCAGGGCCCGACAGGGAGGCTACACCTTC.

The chain has TRBV4-2 and TRBJ2-6; 8 bases line up with TRBD1. Unmatched junction bases numbered 10, after V lost 0 bases and J lost 0 bases. CDR3 length: 20 amino acids. CDR1 and CDR2 (germline): LGHNA, YNFKEQ. The CDR3 coding sequence is TGTGCCAGCAGCCAAGAGCTGGGGACAGGATTGTTCTCTGGGGCCAACGTCCTGACTTTC. Residues: CASSQELGTGLFSGANVLTF.